This T cell receptor (beta chain) was sequenced for a study of monozygotic twins with inflammatory bowel disease. The CDR3 runs 14 residues. The germline CDR1 and CDR2 sequences are MNHEY and SVGEGT. Study-level findings and limits: Patients with IBD had less TCRbeta diversity (inverse Simpson) than their healthy co-twins. People with IBD had fewer clonotypes in common with others than healthy twins did, especially with disease activity.

Someone took a 2.5 ml blood sample from each of the donors. UMIs were attached via template switching, each with a 6-nucleotide sample barcode. No DNA is given; TCRdb re-called the 5' RACE reads and lists each CDR3 protein once. This table lists just over 300,000 distinct CDR3 sequences. As concerns this clonotype: Its target is unknown.

The chain joins TRBV6-2 or TRBV6-3 to TRBJ1-2. This TCR came from a human donor with ulcerative colitis or Crohn's disease, or a healthy co-twin of an affected twin (not recorded which). Sequenced material: blood. This CDR3 reads CASSPDPTVNGYTF.